This is a list of T cell receptor beta chains from one sample in a study of Ad26.COV2.S vaccination and SARS-CoV-2 variants. Sequencing was performed with immunoSEQ multiplex PCR; in TCRdb, only in-frame clones are kept and a portion is missing. The data show 500,000 or so clones, approximately 90% seen once. The material was peripheral blood, obtained in a trial of Ad26.COV2.S vaccine versus placebo. The receptors derive from a person between 18 and 65 years old who received the Ad26.COV2.S COVID-19 vaccine or a placebo. The CDR3 runs from the conserved cysteine through the conserved F or W. D genes are given only for firm matches. Some rows have no size entry. The others give once, few or many, or a class for an expanded clone.

CSKREDTEAFF | TGCAGTAAACGAGAGGACACTGAAGCTTTCTTT | 11 | TRBV20-1 | few | TRBJ1-1 | .
CASSRTGGNSPLHF | TGTGCCAGCAGCCGGACAGGGGGCAATTCACCCCTCCACTTT | 14 | TRBV7-9 | . | TRBJ1-6 | TRBD1
CASSQTGYSGNTIYF | TGTGCCAGCAGTCAAACAGGCTACTCTGGAAACACCATATATTTT | 15 | TRBV6-5 | . | TRBJ1-3 | .
CASSLLTGSNEQFF | TGTGCCAGCAGCTTACTTACAGGGTCCAATGAGCAGTTCTTC | 14 | TRBV5-4 | once | TRBJ2-1 | .
CASSLGQGALGEKLFF | TGTGCCAGCAGCTTAGGACAGGGGGCGCTAGGAGAAAAACTGTTTTTT | 16 | TRBV7-2 | . | TRBJ1-4 | TRBD1
CASSLEAPHHRYEQYF | TGCGCCAGCAGCTTGGAGGCACCACATCATAGGTACGAGCAGTACTTC | 16 | TRBV5-1 | . | TRBJ2-7 | .
CASSPTGGTDTQYF | TGTGCCAGCAGTCCGACAGGGGGCACAGATACGCAGTATTTT | 14 | TRBV28 | . | TRBJ2-3 | TRBD1
CARSLDGSGATGETQYF | TGTGCCAGAAGCTTGGATGGTAGCGGGGCTACAGGAGAGACCCAGTACTTC | 17 | TRBV5-3 | . | TRBJ2-5 | TRBD2
CASSSSQQSSPLHF | TGTGCCAGCAGTTCATCACAGCAGTCTTCACCCCTCCACTTT | 14 | TRBV27 | . | TRBJ1-6 | .
CASSESWGTDTQYF | TGTGCCAGCAGTGAATCTTGGGGCACAGATACGCAGTATTTT | 14 | TRBV6-1 | once | TRBJ2-3 | .
CASSPLALGKNIQYF | TGTGCCAGCAGCCCCCTGGCCCTCGGCAAAAACATTCAGTACTTC | 15 | TRBV7-9 | . | TRBJ2-4 | .
CSADSGADTQYF | TGCAGCGCGGACTCAGGGGCAGATACGCAGTATTTT | 12 | TRBV29-1 | . | TRBJ2-3 | .
CASSSGTGGEKLFF | TGTGCCAGCAGTTCCGGGACAGGGGGCGAAAAACTGTTTTTT | 14 | TRBV28 | . | TRBJ1-4 | TRBD1